This TCR beta chain derives from a study of blood T cell repertoires in COVID-19. Background on the study: COVID-19 samples from acute and convalescent phases originated in the United States, Italy and Spain. From T cells, B-cell-depleted T cells, or PBMCs came the material, which was cDNA or gDNA.

Some clones are missing from TCRdb's copy, which holds only in-frame ones; the method was immunoSEQ multiplex PCR. Seen here are 55,000 to 70,000 clones, about 85% observed once, and the top ten hold 8% to 9%. From germline, CDR1 is SGHNT and CDR2 YYREEE (reference sequence). Between the trimmed V and J ends, which lost 2 bases and 6 bases, there was a span of 15 bases. The CDR3 totals 16 residues. The sequence was collected from a woman aged 70-85 years with active COVID-19. The gene calls are TRBV5-4 and TRBJ1-6; weak D call: TRBD1 (5 bases). Specimen: peripheral blood. CDR3 in amino acids: CASSLGSGVTNSPLHF. The CDR3 DNA is TGTGCCAGCAGCTTAGGATCGGGGGTGACTAATTCACCCCTCCACTTT.